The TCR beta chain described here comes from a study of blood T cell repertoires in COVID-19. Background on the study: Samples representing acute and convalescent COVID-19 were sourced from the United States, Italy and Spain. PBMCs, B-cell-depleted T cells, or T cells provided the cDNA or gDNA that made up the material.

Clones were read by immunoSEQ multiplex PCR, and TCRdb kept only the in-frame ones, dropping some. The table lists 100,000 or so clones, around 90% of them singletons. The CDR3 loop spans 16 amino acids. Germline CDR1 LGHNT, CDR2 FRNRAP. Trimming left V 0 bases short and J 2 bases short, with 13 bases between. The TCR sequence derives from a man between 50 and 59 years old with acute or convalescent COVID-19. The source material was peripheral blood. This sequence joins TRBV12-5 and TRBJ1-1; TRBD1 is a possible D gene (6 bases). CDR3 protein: CASGLVQGRANTEAFF. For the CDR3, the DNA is TGTGCTAGTGGTTTGGTACAGGGACGAGCCAACACTGAAGCTTTCTTT.